These T cell receptor beta chains were read from a single sample in a study of T cell clonotyping in hematopoietic cell transplantation. Data came from immunoSEQ multiplex PCR; TCRdb stores just in-frame clones and leaves some out. The repertoire has about 9,000 clones, 70% to 85% of them found once; the top ten carry about 30%. The sample here was peripheral blood mononuclear cells, taken before stem cell transplant. These receptors were obtained from a man aged 55-75 years with acute myeloid leukemia. Some clones in this sample may be carry-over from other donors' samples. CDR3s include the opening cysteine and the closing phenylalanine or tryptophan.

v_gene	j_gene	len	CDR3aa
TRBV7-2	TRBJ2-1	15	CASSLGREAHNEQFF
TRBV30	TRBJ2-7	11	CAWSGQYEQYF
TRBV19	TRBJ1-5	15	CASSQEGGVHQPQHF
TRBV28	TRBJ2-1	12	CASSLTYVEQFF
TRBV15	TRBJ1-2	11	CATFGAGGYTF
TRBV28	TRBJ1-1	14	CASRGGQGISEAFF
TRBV7-9	TRBJ1-1	12	CASSLETTEAFF
TRBV29-1	TRBJ2-3	13	CSLRDSGTDTQYF
TRBV27	TRBJ2-5	15	CASSNRGAWRETQYF
TRBV5-6	TRBJ2-7	12	CASSVGLYEQYF
TRBV27	TRBJ2-1	14	CASSLLAEADEQFF
TRBV30	TRBJ2-5	15	CAWSGDRVSLETQYF
TRBV10-3	TRBJ2-2	16	CAITSGQGVNTGELFF
TRBV5-6	TRBJ2-5	13	CASSSLGQETQYF
TRBV4-1	TRBJ1-5	16	CASSQDWEGYNQPQHF
TRBV6-5	TRBJ2-3	15	CASSYEGGPGDTQYF
TRBV5-6	TRBJ2-3	13	CASSFAAGDTQYF
TRBV30	TRBJ2-1	14	CAWSIYPGWNEQFF
TRBV6-5	TRBJ1-4	14	CASSRDGDNEKLFF
TRBV30	TRBJ1-1	12	CAWGDAPTEAFF
TRBV29-1	TRBJ1-1	14	CSVVKGQLNTEAFF
TRBV5-1	TRBJ1-2	14	CASSLTGNNYGYTF
TRBV11-1	TRBJ2-3	15	CASSFSGGAGDTQYF
TRBV7-3	TRBJ2-2	13	CASSLGIGGELFF
TRBV6-5	TRBJ2-5	13	CASRLTGIETQYF
TRBV19	TRBJ1-5	14	CASSMLAGDQPQHF
TRBV4-1	TRBJ2-1	16	CASSHFGTSGVNEQFF